This T cell receptor beta chain was recovered during a study of T-cell memory formation after mild COVID-19. Whole-study context: TCR clusters were mostly donor specific. General observations from the study: From day 15 to 85, contracting clones were balanced between CD4 and CD8, whereas later expanders leaned toward CD4+. Contracting CD8+ clones were enriched in EMRA, CD4+ mainly in CM and EM.

Germline V lookup: CDR1 DFQATT, CDR2 SNEGSKA (reference sequence). Germline trimming cut 0 bases from V and 6 bases from J; bases unmatched to any gene: 19. The CDR3 loop spans 19 amino acids. TCR alpha and TCR beta cDNA libraries with sample barcodes and UMIs came from 5'RACE using constant-segment primers. TCRdb reprocessed the 5' RACE reads with MiXCR, giving one entry per CDR3 protein. The table includes 350,000 to 500,000 distinct CDR3 sequences, more than 15% detected once. On this clonotype itself: What it binds is not known.

The chain recombines TRBV20-1 with TRBJ2-1, with 8 bases fitting TRBD2. Input material: PBMCs or a T cell subset sorted from them (not recorded which). The TCR was taken from a man between 18 and 35 years old who had mild COVID-19 (a few samples of this study predate the infection). Cell type and time point are not known. CDR3 protein: CSARDSKIIPGGEPNEQFF. DNA for the CDR3: TGCAGTGCTAGAGATTCTAAGATCATCCCCGGGGGGGAGCCCAATGAGCAGTTCTTC.